This T cell receptor beta chain was sequenced during a study of cytomegalovirus exposure and HLA in healthy donors. Details on this clone: The antigen is undetermined.

Study outcomes and limitations: The presence/absence work took it that sequencing depth was about the same across donors. Later on, a genetic analysis was performed. It linked a missense variant in DCLRE1C with V- and J-gene trimming of TCR beta. Reports state that TCR beta sequences accurately predicted most subjects' HLA-A and HLA-B alleles.

The PCR contained 60 Vbeta and 13 Jbeta primers. The table came from immunoSEQ multiplex PCR; TCRdb's copy has only in-frame clones and leaves some out. The sample records roughly 230,000 clones, about 85% being singletons. Trimming removed 8 bases at V and 2 bases at J, with 12 bases between. Germline V lookup: CDR1 MNHEY, CDR2 SVGAGI. The CDR3 length is 13 residues. Sequencing input: PBMCs. The receptor's source is a girl aged 2-10 years in good health and CMV-seronegative. This rearrangement joins TRBV6-5 to TRBJ1-1; no clear D gene. CDR3: CASSRRTNTEAFF. The CDR3 DNA reads TGTGCCAGCTCTCGTAGGACTAACACTGAAGCTTTCTTT.